These 20 T cell receptor beta chains were sequenced from one sample in a study of cytomegalovirus exposure and HLA in healthy donors. The protocol was immunoSEQ multiplex PCR, while the TCRdb copy is restricted to in-frame clones and leaves out a portion. The table lists tens of thousands of clones, roughly 94% of them singletons. Sequencing was carried out using PBMCs. These receptors all stem from a woman aged 18 to 35 in good health and CMV-seronegative.

The V and J genes are TRBV7-2 and TRBJ2-3; a weak D match, TRBD2 (5 bases). Deletions cut 6 bases from V and 1 base from J, with 14 bases between. CDR3 length: 15 amino acids. Germline values: CDR1 SGHTA, CDR2 FQGNSA. CDR3 loop: CASRKGGWRTDTQYF. CDR3 coding DNA: TGTGCCAGCAGGAAAGGAGGATGGCGCACAGATACGCAGTATTTT.

The chain is built from TRBV19 and TRBJ2-1; TRBD1 aligns across 7 bases. The V and J ends lost 7 bases and 4 bases, in that order; junction bases with no gene match: 7. Germline CDR1 is LNHDA and CDR2 is SQIVND (reference sequence). This CDR3 has 14 amino acids. CDR3 sequence reads: CASKPDRNYNEQFF. The CDR3 DNA is TGTGCCAGTAAGCCGGACAGGAATTACAATGAGCAGTTCTTC.

The CDR3 DNA follows: TGTGCCAGCACGAAGGGACAGGGGGTTTACTATGGCTACACCTTC. Protein: CASTKGQGVYYGYTF. The chain employs TRBV5-6 and TRBJ1-2; 11 bases match TRBD1. The ends lost 6 bases at V and 3 bases at J; junction bases unmatched: 7. The CDR3 is 15 amino acids. Germline CDR1 reads SGHDT; CDR2 reads YYEEEE.

This chain links TRBV7-8 with TRBJ2-7; D is ambiguous. V lost 2 bases and J lost 6, with 8 bases in between. The CDR3 is made up of 12 amino acids. Germline V lookup: CDR1 SGHVS, CDR2 FQNEAQ. The CDR3: CASSLYFREQYF. Here the CDR3 DNA reads TGTGCCAGCAGCTTATATTTTCGCGAGCAGTACTTC.

The gene calls are TRBV12-5 and TRBJ2-7, with a tentative D call TRBD2 (6 bases). The CDR3 contains 18 residues. Germline CDR1 is LGHNT and CDR2 is FRNRAP. Between the trimmed V and J ends, which lost 7 bases and 2 bases, there was a span of 27 bases. The CDR3 here is CASAPRWRGAFDTYEQYF. In DNA form, the CDR3 reads TGTGCTAGTGCCCCCAGGTGGCGGGGAGCATTCGATACCTACGAGCAGTACTTC.

The chain has TRBV6-6 and TRBJ1-5; the D gene is possibly TRBD1 (5 bases). Trimming shortened V by 5 bases and J by 5 bases, and 10 bases separated the two germline ends. Germline V gene data show CDR1 as MNHNY and CDR2 as SVGAGI (reference sequence). The CDR3 sequence is 13 residues long. In nucleotides, the CDR3 is TGTGCCAGCAGTGTTCGGGGGGATCAGCCCCAGCATTTT. Protein: CASSVRGDQPQHF.

In DNA, the CDR3 is TGTGCCAGCAGCTCACGCGGACAGCAACTAGCGGAAAACTACAATGAGCAGTTCTTC. This translates into CASSSRGQQLAENYNEQFF. The genes are TRBV11-3 and TRBJ2-1; 8 bases align to TRBD2. Germline lookup yields CDR1 SGHNT and CDR2 YENEEA. There are 19 residues in the CDR3. The V segment lost 4 bases and the J segment 3 bases; nucleotides outside the gene matches: 17.

This chain uses TRBV30 with TRBJ2-3, with D unclear. This CDR3 has 12 amino acids. Germline lookup yields CDR1 GTSNPN and CDR2 SVGIG (reference sequence). Deletions cut 3 bases from V and 6 bases from J, with 10 bases between. The CDR3 DNA follows: TGTGCCTGGAGCGGTTCGGGTGATACGCAGTATTTT. It encodes CAWSGSGDTQYF.

The chain combines TRBV5-1 with TRBJ1-2; 9 bases align to TRBD1. Germline lookup yields CDR1 SGHRS and CDR2 YFSETQ. This CDR3 region has 15 residues. V was clipped by 2 bases and J by 4 bases; unmatched bases: 6. The CDR3 DNA follows: TGCGCCAGCAGCTTCGCCGACAGGGGGAGCTATGGCTACACCTTC. It is translated as CASSFADRGSYGYTF.

The gene calls are TRBV19 and TRBJ2-7, with 8 bases lining up with TRBD1. The V gene end was trimmed by 4 bases and the J gene end by 7 bases; junction bases not matched to a gene: 12. The germline V gene has CDR1 LNHDA and CDR2 SQIVND (reference sequence). The CDR3 runs to 15 residues. CDR3 bases: TGTGCCAGTAGTACATCCGGGACAGGAGCTAGGGAGCAGTACTTC. It codes for CASSTSGTGAREQYF. Looking up the rest from reference TRBV19 and TRBJ2-7 gives the full variable domain: DGGITQSPKYLFRKEGQNVTLSCEQNLNHDAMYWYRQDPGQGLRLIYYSQIVNDFQKGDIAEGYSVSREKKESFPLTVTSAQKNPTAFYLCASSTSGTGAREQYFGPGTRLTVT.

This clone has a single count. CDR3 sequence: CASSLTDNQPQHF. Here the CDR3 DNA reads TGTGCCAGCAGCTTGACAGACAATCAGCCCCAGCATTTT. The V call is TRBV7-3, the J call TRBJ1-5; possible D gene TRBD1, 5 bases. V gave up 3 bases and J gave up 3 bases, with 6 bases separating them. The germline V gene has CDR1 SGHTA and CDR2 FQGTGA. CDR3 size: 13 residues. Full variable domain (remainder filled in from reference TRBV7-3 and TRBJ1-5): GAGVSQTPSNKVTEKGKYVELRCDPISGHTALYWYRQSLGQGPEFLIYFQGTGAADDSGLPNDRFFAVRPEGSVSTLKIQRTERGDSAVYLCASSLTDNQPQHFGDGTRLSIL.

V and J are TRBV19 and TRBJ2-1; tentative D call: TRBD2 (6 bases). Trimming left V 4 bases short and J 9 bases short, with 10 bases between. Germline CDR1 is LNHDA and CDR2 is SQIVND (reference sequence). This CDR3 has 12 amino acids. The CDR3 DNA reads TGTGCCAGTAGTACGGGAGTGAGTGAGCAGTTCTTC. Amino acid sequence: CASSTGVSEQFF.

This chain joins TRBV9 and TRBJ2-1, with D perhaps matching TRBD2 (6 bases). V lost 0 bases to trimming and J lost 3 bases, with 7 bases between them. CDR1 is SGDLS and CDR2 is YYNGEE in the germline V gene. CDR3 length: 14 amino acids. The CDR3 sequence is CASSVGEDYNEQFF. CDR3 nucleotide sequence: TGTGCCAGCAGCGTAGGGGAGGACTACAATGAGCAGTTCTTC. Complete variable domain (other parts from reference TRBV9 and TRBJ2-1): DSGVTQTPKHLITATGQRVTLRCSPRSGDLSVYWYQQSLDQGLQFLIQYYNGEERAKGNILERFSAQQFPDLHSELNLSSLELGDSALYFCASSVGEDYNEQFFGPGTRLTVL.

The chain uses TRBV30 and TRBJ1-6; D remains ambiguous. CDR1 and CDR2 from the germline V gene are GTSNPN and SVGIG (reference sequence). The CDR3 contains 13 residues. The germline V and J ends were trimmed by 1 base and 6 bases, with 7 bases remaining between them. This CDR3 is CAWSGAGNSPLHF. As DNA, the CDR3 is TGTGCCTGGAGTGGGGCGGGTAATTCACCCCTCCACTTT.

This chain links TRBV5-1 with TRBJ2-7; 12 nucleotides match TRBD1. The CDR3 extends over 15 amino acids. The junction had 5 bases not matched to a gene; V was cut back by 4 bases and J by 3 bases. CDR1 and CDR2 from the germline V gene are SGHRS and YFSETQ. CDR3 DNA: TGCGCCAGCAGCCAAGGGGACAGGGGGCACTACGAGCAGTACTTC. This sequence encodes CASSQGDRGHYEQYF.

The rearrangement joins TRBV12-1 to TRBJ2-1; the DNA was not used to check the table's D call, TRBD2. TRBV12-1 is shown as a pseudogene. This CDR3 spans 18 amino acids. In nucleotides, the CDR3 is TGTGCCAGCAGCTTTAATTTGGGCGGGGGAAGCTCCTACAATGAGCAGTTCTTC. This sequence encodes CASSFNLGGGSSYNEQFF.

A single count supports this clone. This sequence joins TRBV7-2 and TRBJ2-3; D may be TRBD2 (6 bases). The CDR3 is made up of 15 amino acids. Germline CDR1 is SGHTA and CDR2 is FQGNSA. V lost 4 bases and J 3 bases, leaving 14 bases between the germline ends. The CDR3 here is CASSSSGTRTDTQYF. As DNA, the CDR3 is TGTGCCAGCAGCTCCTCCGGGACTCGGACAGATACGCAGTATTTT.

This sequence joins TRBV7-9 and TRBJ2-1, with TRBD2 as a possible D gene (5 bases). Trimming took off 1 base at V and 0 bases at J, with 10 bases between the two ends. The CDR3 totals 16 residues. The V gene's germline CDR1 is SEHNR and CDR2 FQNEAQ (reference sequence). The CDR3 DNA reads as TGTGCCAGCAGCTTAGGGCGGGCGAGCTCCTACAATGAGCAGTTCTTC. It codes for CASSLGRASSYNEQFF. Drawing the rest from reference TRBV7-9 and TRBJ2-1, the complete variable domain is DTGVSQNPRHKITKRGQNVTFRCDPISEHNRLYWYRQTLGQGPEFLTYFQNEAQLEKSRLLSDRFSAERPKGSFSTLEIQRTEQGDSAMYLCASSLGRASSYNEQFFGPGTRLTVL.

J is TRBJ1-2 and V is TRBV5-4, with 9 bases matching TRBD1. The CDR3 is 16 amino acids. The germline V gene encodes CDR1 SGHNT and CDR2 YYREEE (reference sequence). The J segment lost 9 bases and the V segment lost 6 bases, leaving 18 bases of the junction unmatched. The CDR3 coding sequence is TGTGCCAGCACAATAACTCCAATGGGACAGGGAAGGAGCTACACCTTC. Translated, it gives CASTITPMGQGRSYTF.

The rearrangement links TRBV28 to TRBJ2-3; TRBD2 is a possible D gene (6 bases). CDR1 MDHEN and CDR2 SYDVKM come from the germline V gene. The CDR3 extends over 14 amino acids. V lost 8 bases and J lost 4, with 16 bases in between. The CDR3 region has the DNA TGTGCCAGCGGCCCCGGGAGCGTGCCAGATACGCAGTATTTT. Its protein is CASGPGSVPDTQYF.